This record looks at one T cell receptor (beta chain) sequence and its context. Its antigen is unidentified. Time point described: week 5, during vaccination. All doses held 300 ug of mutant IDH1 20-mer peptide, with topical imiquimod. This record belongs to a study of a mutant IDH1 vaccine in newly diagnosed glioma. Whole-study context: The study gave patients eight vaccinations in weeks 1, 3, 5, 7, 11, 15, 19, 23. Patients under treatment included roughly 60% males and approximately 40% females and had a mean age of around 37 years.

Germline V gene lookup returns CDR1 ENHRY and CDR2 SYGVKD. The CDR3 is made up of 14 amino acids. Trimming took 4 bases from V and 5 from J, leaving 11 bases between them. Profiled with immunoSEQ multiplex PCR; TCRdb holds only in-frame clones, not every one. The sample carries over 45,000 clones, 84% recorded once. This clonotype originated in a woman in her forties or fifties with glioma. The chain combines TRBV10-3 with TRBJ2-2, with D unresolved. The input for sequencing was PBMCs, taken from a glioma patient whose treatment included an IDH1 peptide vaccine. In DNA, the CDR3 is TGTGCCATCAGTGGTGTGGGTGGAACCGGGGAGCTGTTTTTT. Its translation: CAISGVGGTGELFF.